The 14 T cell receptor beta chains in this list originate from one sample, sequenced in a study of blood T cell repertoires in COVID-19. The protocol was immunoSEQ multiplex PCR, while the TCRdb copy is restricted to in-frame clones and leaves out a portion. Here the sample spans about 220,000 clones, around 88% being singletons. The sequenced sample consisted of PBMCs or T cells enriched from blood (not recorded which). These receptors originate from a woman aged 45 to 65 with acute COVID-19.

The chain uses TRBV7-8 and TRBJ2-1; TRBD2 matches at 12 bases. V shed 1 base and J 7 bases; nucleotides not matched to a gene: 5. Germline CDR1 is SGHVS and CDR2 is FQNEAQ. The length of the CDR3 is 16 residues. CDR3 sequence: CASSLGASGRENEQFF. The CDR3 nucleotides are TGTGCCAGCAGCTTAGGCGCTAGCGGGAGGGAAAATGAGCAGTTCTTC. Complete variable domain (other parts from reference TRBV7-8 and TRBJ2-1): GAGVSQSPRYKVAKRGQDVALRCDPISGHVSLFWYQQALGQGPEFLTYFQNEAQLDKSGLPSDRFFAERPEGSVSTLKIQRTQQEDSAVYLCASSLGASGRENEQFFGPGTRLTVL.

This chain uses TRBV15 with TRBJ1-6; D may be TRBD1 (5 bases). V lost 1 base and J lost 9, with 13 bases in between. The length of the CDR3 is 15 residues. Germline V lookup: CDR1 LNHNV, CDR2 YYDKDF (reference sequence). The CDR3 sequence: CATSRVPGSSSPLHF. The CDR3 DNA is TGTGCCACCAGCAGAGTACCAGGGTCGAGTTCACCCCTCCACTTT.

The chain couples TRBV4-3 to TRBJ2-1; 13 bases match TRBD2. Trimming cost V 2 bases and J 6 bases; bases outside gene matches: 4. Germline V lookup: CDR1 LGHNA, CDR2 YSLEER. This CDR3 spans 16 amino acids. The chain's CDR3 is CASSQQGLAGPNEQFF. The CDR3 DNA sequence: TGCGCCAGCAGCCAACAGGGACTAGCGGGACCCAATGAGCAGTTCTTC.

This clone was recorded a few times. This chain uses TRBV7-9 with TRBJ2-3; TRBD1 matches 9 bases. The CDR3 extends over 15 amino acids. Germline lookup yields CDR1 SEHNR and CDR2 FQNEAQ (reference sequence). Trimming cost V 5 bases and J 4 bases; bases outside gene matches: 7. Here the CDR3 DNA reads TGTGCCAGCAGCGCCCGACAGGGGGGAGCAGATACGCAGTATTTT. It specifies CASSARQGGADTQYF.

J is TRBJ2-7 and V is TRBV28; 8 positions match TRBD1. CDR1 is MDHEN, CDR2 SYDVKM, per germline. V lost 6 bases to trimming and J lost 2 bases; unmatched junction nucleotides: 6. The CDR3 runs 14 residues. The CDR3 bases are TGTGCCAGCAGCTCCGGACAGGGTCCCTACGAGCAGTACTTC. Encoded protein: CASSSGQGPYEQYF. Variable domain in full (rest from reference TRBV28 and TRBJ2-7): DVKVTQSSRYLVKRTGEKVFLECVQDMDHENMFWYRQDPGLGLRLIYFSYDVKMKEKGDIPEGYSVSREKKERFSLILESASTNQTSMYLCASSSGQGPYEQYFGPGTRLTVT.

The DNA of the CDR3 is TGTGCCAGCAGCTTGGCCGAGGGTTTGGGTGGCTACACCTTC. Its translation is CASSLAEGLGGYTF. The chain recombines TRBV5-4 with TRBJ1-2; D is undetermined. The CDR3 runs to 14 residues. In germline, CDR1 is SGHNT, CDR2 YYREEE (reference sequence). Trimming removed 0 bases from V and 7 bases from J, with 13 bases in between.

The CDR3 spells CASNPAMGQGNYGYTF. The CDR3 nucleotides are TGTGCCAGCAACCCTGCTATGGGACAGGGTAACTATGGCTACACCTTC. The chain couples TRBV28 to TRBJ1-2, with 9 bases lining up with TRBD1. CDR3 length equals 16 residues. CDR1 and CDR2 from the germline V gene are MDHEN and SYDVKM. The V and J ends lost 7 bases and 1 base, in that order; junction bases with no gene match: 10.

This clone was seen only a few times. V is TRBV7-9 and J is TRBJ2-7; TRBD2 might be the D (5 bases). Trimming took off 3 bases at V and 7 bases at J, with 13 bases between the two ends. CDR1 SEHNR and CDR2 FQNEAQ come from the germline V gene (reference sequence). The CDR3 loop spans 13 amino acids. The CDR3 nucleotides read TGTGCCAGCAGCTTCTCCCTCTCGGGGGAGCAGTACTTC. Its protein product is CASSFSLSGEQYF.

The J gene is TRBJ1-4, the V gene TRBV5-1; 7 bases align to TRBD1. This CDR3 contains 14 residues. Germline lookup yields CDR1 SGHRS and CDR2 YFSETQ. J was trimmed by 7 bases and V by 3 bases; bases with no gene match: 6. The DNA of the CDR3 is TGCGCCAGCAGCTCGACAGGGTTGAGTGAAAAACTGTTTTTT. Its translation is CASSSTGLSEKLFF.

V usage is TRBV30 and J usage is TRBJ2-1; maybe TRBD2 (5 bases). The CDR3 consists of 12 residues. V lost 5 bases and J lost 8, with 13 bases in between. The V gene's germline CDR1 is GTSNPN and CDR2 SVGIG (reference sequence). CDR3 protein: CAWAPGMDEQFF. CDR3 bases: TGTGCCTGGGCCCCCGGGATGGATGAGCAGTTCTTC.

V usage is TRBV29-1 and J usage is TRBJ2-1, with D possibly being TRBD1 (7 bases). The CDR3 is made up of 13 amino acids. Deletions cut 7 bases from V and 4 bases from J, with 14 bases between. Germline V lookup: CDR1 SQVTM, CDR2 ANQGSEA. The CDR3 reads CSGGQGGYNEQFF. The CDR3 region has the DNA TGCAGCGGAGGCCAGGGGGGATACAATGAGCAGTTCTTC.

Here the CDR3 reads CASSFAGAETDTQYF. The CDR3 bases are TGTGCCAGCAGCTTTGCGGGAGCGGAAACAGATACGCAGTATTTT. This chain uses TRBV11-2 with TRBJ2-3; the match to TRBD2 covers 7 bases. The CDR3 is 15 residues long. The junction had 6 bases not matched to a gene; V was cut back by 3 bases and J by 3 bases. The germline V gene has CDR1 SGHAT and CDR2 FQNNGV.

The CDR3 nucleotides are TGTGCCAGCAGCCATAGCGGGAGCTCCTACAATGAGCAGTTCTTC. This codes for CASSHSGSSYNEQFF. This chain joins TRBV7-3 and TRBJ2-1, with 9 nucleotides matching TRBD2. V gave up 5 bases and J gave up 0 bases; unmatched junction bases: 2. CDR1 and CDR2 (germline): SGHTA, FQGTGA. CDR3 size: 15 residues.

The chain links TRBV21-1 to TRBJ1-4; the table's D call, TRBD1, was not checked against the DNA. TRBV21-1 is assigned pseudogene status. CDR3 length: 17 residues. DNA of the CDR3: TGTGCCAGCAGCAAATTGGTGCCGGACAGTCGTAATGAAAAACTGTTTTTT. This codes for CASSKLVPDSRNEKLFF.